One sample yielded the 21 T cell receptor beta chains listed below, sequenced in a study of beta chain features in type 1 diabetes. Their recognized antigens are unknown. Expressed TCRB transcripts got sequenced, as all isolated RNA was reverse transcribed. TCRdb's copy holds only in-frame clones and misses some; the assay was immunoSEQ multiplex PCR. The sample lists under 300,000 clones, approximately 20% occurring once. Points from the study as a whole: Shorter TCRB CDR3s, moderately but significantly so, marked every one of the four CD4+ subsets in Type 1 diabetes patients.

The sequencing input was naive CD4+ T cells from blood. These receptors were collected from a woman in her thirties or forties with type 1 diabetes.

The sample holds a few counts of this clone. The J gene is TRBJ2-5, the V gene TRBV4-1; D remains unclear. The germline V and J ends were trimmed by 1 base and 4 bases, with 7 bases remaining between them. The CDR3 has 13 amino acids. CDR1 and CDR2 from the germline V gene are MGHRA and YSYEKL. CDR3 nucleotides: TGCGCCAGCAGCCAAGTACTTCGAGAGACCCAGTACTTC. It codes for CASSQVLRETQYF.

This clone appeared a few times. This chain links TRBV15 with TRBJ2-1, with 8 nucleotides matching TRBD2. Germline assignment: CDR1 LNHNV and CDR2 YYDKDF (reference sequence). J gave up 5 bases and V 5 bases, and 5 bases lay outside the gene matches. The CDR3 runs 14 residues. For the CDR3, the DNA is TGTGCCACCAGCGCTAGCGGGTCTGACAATGAGCAGTTCTTC. This gives the protein CATSASGSDNEQFF. The full variable domain, with the rest looked up from reference TRBV15 and TRBJ2-1, is DAMVIQNPRYQVTQFGKPVTLSCSQTLNHNVMYWYQQKSSQAPKLLFHYYDKDFNNEADTPDNFQSRRPNTSFCFLDIRSPGLGDTAMYLCATSASGSDNEQFFGPGTRLTVL.

The V gene is TRBV4-1, the J gene TRBJ2-7, with TRBD1 identical over 10 bases. Per germline, CDR1 MGHRA and CDR2 YSYEKL. The ends lost 5 bases at V and 7 bases at J; junction bases unmatched: 14. There are 16 residues in the CDR3. The CDR3 sequence: CASSSYPGTGVLEQYF. The CDR3 DNA reads TGCGCCAGCAGCTCCTATCCCGGGACAGGGGTCTTAGAGCAGTACTTC.

The chain couples TRBV29-1 to TRBJ2-7; 7 bases fit TRBD1. This CDR3 contains 13 residues. With 5 bases clipped from V and 3 bases from J, the junction kept 7 bases outside the gene matches. CDR1 and CDR2 from the germline V gene are SQVTM and ANQGSEA. The CDR3, as DNA: TGCAGCGTTTTCAACCGGGACAGCTACGAGCAGTACTTC. Translation gives CSVFNRDSYEQYF.

This clone was observed a handful of times. The chain joins TRBV29-1 to TRBJ1-1; D possibly corresponds to TRBD1 (5 bases). The CDR3 totals 14 residues. Looked up from germline, CDR1 is SQVTM and CDR2 is ANQGSEA. With 3 bases removed from V and 5 bases from J, the gap between germline ends came to 16 bases. The CDR3 here is CSVDIVGGMTEAFF. CDR3 in DNA: TGCAGCGTTGATATCGTGGGGGGTATGACTGAAGCTTTCTTT.

This clone was observed a few times. The chain combines TRBV29-1 with TRBJ1-2, with D unresolved. The germline CDR1 and CDR2 sequences are SQVTM and ANQGSEA. Trimming removed 4 bases at V and 0 bases at J, with 6 bases between. The CDR3 extends over 12 amino acids. The DNA of the CDR3 is TGCAGCGTTGTAACAGCTAACTATGGCTACACCTTC. Its translation: CSVVTANYGYTF.

The rearrangement uses TRBV4-1 and TRBJ2-5; D remains unclear. Between the trimmed V and J ends, which lost 1 base and 2 bases, there was a span of 8 bases. The CDR3 has 14 amino acids. Germline V gene data show CDR1 as MGHRA and CDR2 as YSYEKL. CDR3 bases: TGCGCCAGCAGCCAAGTGCGCCGTCAAGAGACCCAGTACTTC. This encodes CASSQVRRQETQYF.

This clone showed up just a few times. The gene calls are TRBV6-5 and TRBJ2-7; D is unresolved. Trimming removed 2 bases from V and 0 bases from J, with 5 bases in between. CDR1 and CDR2 (germline): MNHEY, SVGAGI. The CDR3 consists of 13 residues. CDR3 residues: CASSYRGSYEQYF. For the CDR3, the DNA is TGTGCCAGCAGTTACCGAGGCTCCTACGAGCAGTACTTC.

The chain carries TRBV4-1 and TRBJ1-2; a possible D gene is TRBD1 (6 bases). Deletions cut 1 base from V and 8 bases from J, with 11 bases between. Germline-derived CDR1 and CDR2 are MGHRA and YSYEKL. The CDR3 has 13 amino acids. In DNA form, the CDR3 reads TGCGCCAGCAGCCAAGCCCCAACAGGGGGCTACACCTTC. Its translation: CASSQAPTGGYTF.

This clone turned up a few times. CDR3 sequence (DNA): TGTGCCAGCAGTGAAATTGGTCAGGCTTCTGGAAACACCATATATTTT. It encodes CASSEIGQASGNTIYF. The gene calls are TRBV2 and TRBJ1-3; D gene uncertain. CDR3 length equals 16 residues. Germline lookup yields CDR1 SNHLY and CDR2 FYNNEI. Trimming stripped 2 bases from V and 1 base from J, with 12 bases between.

This clone has a handful of counts. This rearrangement joins TRBV28 to TRBJ2-3; D not resolved. The CDR3 extends over 12 amino acids. The germline V gene has CDR1 MDHEN and CDR2 SYDVKM. Trimming removed 3 bases from V and 4 bases from J, with 5 bases in between. CDR3 nucleotides: TGTGCCAGCAGTTTTCGCGCAGATACGCAGTATTTT. Amino acid sequence: CASSFRADTQYF.

This rearrangement joins TRBV4-1 to TRBJ1-6; a possible D gene is TRBD1 (5 bases). CDR1 and CDR2 from the germline V gene are MGHRA and YSYEKL. V lost 2 bases, J lost 3 bases, and 11 bases lay in between. The CDR3 runs to 16 residues. CDR3 in DNA: TGCGCCAGCAGCCAAACAGGCCCGAGCTATAATTCACCCCTCCACTTT. This encodes CASSQTGPSYNSPLHF.

Points on this clone: This specimen includes other DNA sequences encoding the same CDR3. The chain has TRBV7-3 and TRBJ1-1; D perhaps matches TRBD1 (5 bases). Trimming stripped 2 bases from V and 1 base from J, with 5 bases between. This CDR3 spans 13 amino acids. Germline CDR1 is SGHTA and CDR2 is FQGTGA. CDR3 loop: CASSLQGNTEAFF. In nucleotides, the CDR3 is TGTGCCAGCAGCTTACAGGGGAACACTGAAGCTTTCTTT. The variable domain in full, with the rest retrieved from reference TRBV7-3 and TRBJ1-1, is GAGVSQTPSNKVTEKGKYVELRCDPISGHTALYWYRQSLGQGPEFLIYFQGTGAADDSGLPNDRFFAVRPEGSVSTLKIQRTERGDSAVYLCASSLQGNTEAFFGQGTRLTVV.

V gene TRBV19 combines with J gene TRBJ2-1; D is possibly TRBD2 (6 bases). V was pared by 3 bases and J by 4 bases, with 13 bases between. The CDR3 length is 15 residues. Germline V lookup: CDR1 LNHDA, CDR2 SQIVND (reference sequence). CDR3 sequence reads: CASSIGRGGYNEQFF. The CDR3 DNA follows: TGTGCCAGTAGTATTGGGCGGGGCGGGTACAATGAGCAGTTCTTC.

This chain uses TRBV4-1 with TRBJ2-7, with 9 bases lining up with TRBD2. Germline V CDR1 and CDR2: MGHRA, YSYEKL. Losses at the gene ends were 3 bases for V and 2 bases for J; bases not matched to a gene: 5. CDR3 length: 15 amino acids. CDR3 nucleotide sequence: TGCGCCAGCAGCCAGACTAGCGGAGAGACCTACGAGCAGTACTTC. This codes for CASSQTSGETYEQYF.

This chain uses TRBV27 with TRBJ1-1; no reliable D call. V lost 5 bases and J lost 6, with 19 bases in between. The CDR3 consists of 15 residues. Germline V CDR1 and CDR2: MNHEY, SMNVEV (reference sequence). The CDR3, as DNA: TGTGCCAGCAGTCCAATAAGTCAGGTGGATCCTGAAGCTTTCTTT. This gives the protein CASSPISQVDPEAFF.

This chain connects TRBV6-6 to TRBJ1-3; D is ambiguous. The CDR3 is 14 amino acids. CDR1 is MNHNY and CDR2 is SVGAGI in the germline V gene (reference sequence). V lost 5 bases and J lost 0, with 8 bases in between. CDR3 DNA: TGTGCCAGCAGTACAGTAGTCTCTGGAAACACCATATATTTT. The encoded protein is CASSTVVSGNTIYF.

The V call is TRBV9, the J call TRBJ1-1; D is unresolved. The V gene lost 2 bases and the J gene lost 1 base, with 9 bases spanning the gap. Germline-derived CDR1 and CDR2 are SGDLS and YYNGEE. CDR3 length: 14 residues. This CDR3 is CASSVGHSNTEAFF. The DNA for the CDR3 is TGTGCCAGCAGCGTTGGGCACTCGAACACTGAAGCTTTCTTT.

The sample holds a few counts of this clone. The rearrangement links TRBV6-5 to TRBJ2-3; tentatively, D is TRBD1 (5 bases). V dropped 0 bases and J dropped 10 bases, with 17 bases sitting between them. In germline, CDR1 is MNHEY, CDR2 SVGAGI. This CDR3 comprises 15 residues. The CDR3 protein is CASSYSRFGAAAQYF. CDR3 nucleotides: TGTGCCAGCAGTTACTCGCGTTTTGGGGCAGCCGCGCAGTATTTT.

This clone showed up just a few times. The chain carries TRBV15 and TRBJ2-2, with D possibly matching TRBD1 (6 bases). The CDR3 has 19 residues. Per the germline V gene, CDR1 is LNHNV and CDR2 is YYDKDF (reference sequence). The V gene lost 5 bases and the J gene lost 7 bases, with 29 bases spanning the gap. CDR3 bases: TGTGCCACCAGCCGCAGGGCCCCTTATCAGGGGTGGCTGGGCGGGGAGCTGTTTTTT. It is translated as CATSRRAPYQGWLGGELFF.

The chain carries TRBV6-5 and TRBJ1-5, with D unclear. This CDR3 is 12 amino acids long. V was trimmed by 8 bases and J by 0 bases, leaving 5 bases between them. The germline gives CDR1 MNHEY, CDR2 SVGAGI. Here the CDR3 reads CASGGSNQPQHF. The CDR3 DNA reads TGTGCCAGCGGCGGTAGCAATCAGCCCCAGCATTTT.